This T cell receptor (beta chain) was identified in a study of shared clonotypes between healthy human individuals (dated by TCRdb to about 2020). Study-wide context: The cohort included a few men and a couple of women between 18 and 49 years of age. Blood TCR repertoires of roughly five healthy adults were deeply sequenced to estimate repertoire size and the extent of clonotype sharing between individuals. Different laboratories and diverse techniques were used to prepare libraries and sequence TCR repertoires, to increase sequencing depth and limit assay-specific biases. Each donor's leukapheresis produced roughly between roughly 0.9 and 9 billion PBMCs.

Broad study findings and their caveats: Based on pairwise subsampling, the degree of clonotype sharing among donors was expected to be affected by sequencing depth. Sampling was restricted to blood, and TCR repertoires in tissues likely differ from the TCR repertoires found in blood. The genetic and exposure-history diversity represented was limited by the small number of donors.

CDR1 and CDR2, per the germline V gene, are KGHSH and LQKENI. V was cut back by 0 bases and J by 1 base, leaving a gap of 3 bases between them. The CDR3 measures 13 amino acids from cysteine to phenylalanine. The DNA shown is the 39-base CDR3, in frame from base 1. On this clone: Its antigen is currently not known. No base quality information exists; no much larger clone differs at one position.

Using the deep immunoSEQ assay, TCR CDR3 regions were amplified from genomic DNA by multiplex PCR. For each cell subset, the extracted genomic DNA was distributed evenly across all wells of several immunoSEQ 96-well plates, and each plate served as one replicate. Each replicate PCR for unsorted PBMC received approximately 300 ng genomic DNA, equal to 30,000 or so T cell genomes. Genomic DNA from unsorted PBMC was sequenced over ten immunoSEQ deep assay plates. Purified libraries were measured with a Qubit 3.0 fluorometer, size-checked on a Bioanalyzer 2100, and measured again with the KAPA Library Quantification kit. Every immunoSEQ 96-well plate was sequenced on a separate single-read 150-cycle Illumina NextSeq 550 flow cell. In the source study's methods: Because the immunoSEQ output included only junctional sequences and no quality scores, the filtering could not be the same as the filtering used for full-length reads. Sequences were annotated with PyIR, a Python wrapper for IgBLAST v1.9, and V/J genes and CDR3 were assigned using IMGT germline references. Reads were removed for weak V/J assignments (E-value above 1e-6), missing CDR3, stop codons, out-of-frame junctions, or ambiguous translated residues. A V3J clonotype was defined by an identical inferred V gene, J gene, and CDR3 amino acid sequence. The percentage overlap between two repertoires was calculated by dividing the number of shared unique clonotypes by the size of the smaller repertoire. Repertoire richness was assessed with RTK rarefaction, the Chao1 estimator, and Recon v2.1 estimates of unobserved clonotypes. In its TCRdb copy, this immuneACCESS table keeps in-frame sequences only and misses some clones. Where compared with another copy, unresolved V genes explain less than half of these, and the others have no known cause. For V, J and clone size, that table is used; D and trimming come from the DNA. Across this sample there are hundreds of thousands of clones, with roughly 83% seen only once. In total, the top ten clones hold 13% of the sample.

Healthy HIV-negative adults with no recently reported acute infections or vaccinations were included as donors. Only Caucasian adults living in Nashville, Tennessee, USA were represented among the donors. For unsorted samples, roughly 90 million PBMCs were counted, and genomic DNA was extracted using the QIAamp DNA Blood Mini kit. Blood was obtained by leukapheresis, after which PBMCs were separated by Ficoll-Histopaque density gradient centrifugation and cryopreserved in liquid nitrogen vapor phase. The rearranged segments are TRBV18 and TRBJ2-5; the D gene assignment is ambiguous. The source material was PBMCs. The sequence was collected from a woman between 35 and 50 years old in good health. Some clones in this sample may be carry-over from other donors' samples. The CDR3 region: CASSPPAQETQYF. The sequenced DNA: TGTGCCAGCTCACCACCGGCCCAAGAGACCCAGTACTTC. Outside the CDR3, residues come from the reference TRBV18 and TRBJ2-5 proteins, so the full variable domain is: NAGVMQNPRHLVRRRGQEARLRCSPMKGHSHVYWYRQLPEEGLKFMVYLQKENIIDESGMPKERFSAEFPKEGPSILRIQQVVRGDSAAYFCASSPPAQETQYFGPGTRLLVL.